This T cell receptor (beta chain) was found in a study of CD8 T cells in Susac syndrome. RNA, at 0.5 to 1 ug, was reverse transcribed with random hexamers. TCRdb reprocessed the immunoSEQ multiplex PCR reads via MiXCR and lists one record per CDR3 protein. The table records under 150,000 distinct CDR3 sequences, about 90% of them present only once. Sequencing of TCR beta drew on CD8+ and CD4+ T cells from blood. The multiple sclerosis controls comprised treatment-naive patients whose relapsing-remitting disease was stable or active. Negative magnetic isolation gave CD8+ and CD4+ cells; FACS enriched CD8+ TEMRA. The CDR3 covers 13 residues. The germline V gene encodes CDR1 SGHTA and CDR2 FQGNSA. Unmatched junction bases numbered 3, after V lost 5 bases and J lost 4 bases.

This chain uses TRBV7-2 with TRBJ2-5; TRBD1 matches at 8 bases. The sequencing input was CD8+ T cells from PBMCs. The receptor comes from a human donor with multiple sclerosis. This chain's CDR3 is CASSMTGVETQYF. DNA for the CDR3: TGTGCCAGCAGCATGACAGGGGTAGAGACCCAGTACTTC.